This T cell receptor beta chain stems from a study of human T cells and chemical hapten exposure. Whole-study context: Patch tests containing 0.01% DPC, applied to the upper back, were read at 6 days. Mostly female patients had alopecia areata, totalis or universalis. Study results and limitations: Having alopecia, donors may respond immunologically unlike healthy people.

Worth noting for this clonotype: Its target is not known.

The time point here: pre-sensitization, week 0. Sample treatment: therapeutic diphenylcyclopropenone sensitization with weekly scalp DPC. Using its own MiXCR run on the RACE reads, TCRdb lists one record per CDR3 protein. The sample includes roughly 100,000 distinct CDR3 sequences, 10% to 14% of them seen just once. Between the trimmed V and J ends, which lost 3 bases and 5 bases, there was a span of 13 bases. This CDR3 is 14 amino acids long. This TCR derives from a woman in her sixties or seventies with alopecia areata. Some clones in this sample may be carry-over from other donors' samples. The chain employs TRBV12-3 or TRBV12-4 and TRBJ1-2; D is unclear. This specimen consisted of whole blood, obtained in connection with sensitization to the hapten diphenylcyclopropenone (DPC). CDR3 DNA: TGTGCCAGCAGTTTGAGCCCCGCAGTATATGGCTACACCTTC. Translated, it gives CASSLSPAVYGYTF.